The 30 T cell receptor beta chains below all came from one sample that was sequenced in a study of blood T cell repertoires in COVID-19. Using immunoSEQ multiplex PCR, the repertoire was profiled, and TCRdb retains in-frame clones only, with some absent. Altogether about 150,000 clones are present, about four fifths being singletons, with the ten largest covering roughly 2%. Input material: peripheral blood. The receptors stem from a man aged 70-80 years with acute or convalescent COVID-19.

The genes are TRBV7-2 and TRBJ2-7; 7 positions agree with TRBD2. CDR1 SGHTA and CDR2 FQGNSA come from the germline V gene. This CDR3 contains 15 residues. V shed 5 bases, J shed 3 bases, and the junction held 10 bases outside the gene matches. The CDR3 DNA is TGTGCCAGCAGCCCGATGACTAGCCAGCTCTACGAGCAGTACTTC. Amino acid sequence: CASSPMTSQLYEQYF.

CDR3 region: CATSRGGVLETQYF. The DNA of the CDR3 is TGTGCCACCTCAAGGGGTGGTGTCTTAGAGACCCAGTACTTC. V gene TRBV6-5 combines with J gene TRBJ2-5, with TRBD1 as a possible D gene (5 bases). The CDR3 has 14 residues. Germline CDR1 is MNHEY and CDR2 is SVGAGI. V was shortened by 10 bases and J by 4 bases, with 19 bases between the two germline ends.

The CDR3 loop is CASSPRDRNGGNTIYF. CDR3 coding DNA: TGTGCCAGCAGTCCCCGAGACCGTAACGGGGGAAACACCATATATTTT. This chain connects TRBV6-6 to TRBJ1-3; no definite D call. This CDR3 is 16 amino acids long. Germline assignment: CDR1 MNHNY and CDR2 SVGAGI (reference sequence). Deletions cut 5 bases from V and 4 bases from J, with 18 bases between.

This rearrangement joins TRBV18 to TRBJ2-3, with 12 nucleotides matching TRBD1. Losses at the gene ends were 6 bases for V and 5 bases for J; bases not matched to a gene: 12. CDR3 length equals 17 residues. Per the germline V gene, CDR1 is KGHSH and CDR2 is LQKENI. The chain's CDR3 is CASSLRKGDRGQDTQYF. CDR3 bases: TGTGCCAGCTCTCTCCGAAAGGGGGACAGGGGGCAAGATACGCAGTATTTT.

The chain combines TRBV29-1 with TRBJ1-2; TRBD1 matches 9 bases. CDR1 and CDR2 (germline): SQVTM, ANQGSEA. The CDR3 contains 12 residues. J was trimmed by 5 bases and V by 8 bases; bases with no gene match: 6. In DNA form, the CDR3 reads TGCAGCCACGGGGACAGGGCATATGGCTACACCTTC. It translates to CSHGDRAYGYTF. The entire variable domain, with the rest obtained from reference TRBV29-1 and TRBJ1-2, is as follows: SAVISQKPSRDICQRGTSLTIQCQVDSQVTMMFWYRQQPGQSLTLIATANQGSEATYESGFVIDKFPISRPNLTFSTLTVSNMSPEDSSIYLCSHGDRAYGYTFGSGTRLTVV.

The chain employs TRBV3-1 (or the pseudogene TRBV3-2) and TRBJ2-6; D might be TRBD2 (6 bases). Germline V gives CDR1 LGHDT, CDR2 YNNKEL (reference sequence). CDR3 length equals 18 residues. Trimming removed 0 bases from V and 3 bases from J, with 15 bases in between. CDR3 in DNA: TGTGCCAGCAGCCAAGATGGAACGGGAGTCGATGGGGCCAACGTCCTGACTTTC. As protein: CASSQDGTGVDGANVLTF.

In nucleotides, the CDR3 is TGTGCCAGCAGCTTAGTCACAGGGGGCCGGGAGACCCAGTACTTC. It codes for CASSLVTGGRETQYF. V and J are TRBV7-8 and TRBJ2-5; 9 bases agree with TRBD1. Germline CDR1 and CDR2: SGHVS and FQNEAQ. CDR3 length: 15 amino acids. Losses at the gene ends were 1 base for V and 5 bases for J; bases not matched to a gene: 5.

J is TRBJ2-5 and V is TRBV4-2; D unresolved. The germline CDR1 and CDR2 sequences are LGHNA and YNFKEQ. This CDR3 region has 15 residues. V dropped 0 bases and J dropped 5 bases, with 13 bases sitting between them. CDR3: CASSQEADSLETQYF. The CDR3 DNA reads TGTGCCAGCAGCCAAGAGGCGGATAGCCTGGAGACCCAGTACTTC.

V gene TRBV7-3 combines with J gene TRBJ2-1, with 7 bases aligning to TRBD2. The CDR3 length is 16 residues. Germline values: CDR1 SGHTA, CDR2 FQGTGA. V lost 5 bases to trimming and J lost 0 bases; unmatched junction nucleotides: 7. CDR3 coding DNA: TGTGCCAGCAGCGCCCTAGCGGCCGGCTCCTACAATGAGCAGTTCTTC. Encoded protein: CASSALAAGSYNEQFF.

As concerns this clone: The junction differs from germline at one of its ends, possibly a read error. This specimen includes other DNA sequences encoding the same CDR3. The J gene is TRBJ1-2, the V gene TRBV19, with D perhaps TRBD1 (6 bases). The V gene's germline CDR1 is LNHDA and CDR2 SQIVND (reference sequence). The CDR3 is 15 amino acids. CDR3 residues: CASSTTGTSNYGYTF. Written as DNA, the CDR3 is TGCGCCAGTAGCACAACAGGGACCTCTAACTATGGCTACACCTTC. Supplemented by reference TRBV19 and TRBJ1-2, the full variable domain reads DGGITQSPKYLFRKEGQNVTLSCEQNLNHDAMYWYRQDPGQGLRLIYYSQIVNDFQKGDIAEGYSVSREKKESFPLTVTSAQKNPTAFYLCASSTTGTSNYGYTFGSGTRLTVV.

This chain links TRBV5-1 with TRBJ1-1, with D possibly TRBD1 on 6 matching bases. The CDR3 is 17 amino acids. Trimming took off 2 bases at V and 1 base at J, with 18 bases between the two ends. Germline V gives CDR1 SGHRS, CDR2 YFSETQ. In nucleotides, the CDR3 is TGCGCCAGCAGCTTCGTGGGGGGGACAAGCACGAACACTGAAGCTTTCTTT. Protein sequence: CASSFVGGTSTNTEAFF. The whole variable domain, filled in from reference TRBV5-1 and TRBJ1-1, reads KAGVTQTPRYLIKTRGQQVTLSCSPISGHRSVSWYQQTPGQGLQFLFEYFSETQRNKGNFPGRFSGRQFSNSRSEMNVSTLELGDSALYLCASSFVGGTSTNTEAFFGQGTRLTVV.

This sequence joins TRBV4-1 and TRBJ1-4, with TRBD1 as a possible D gene (6 bases). The CDR3 consists of 17 residues. Looked up from germline, CDR1 is MGHRA and CDR2 is YSYEKL. V lost 0 bases and J lost 3, with 14 bases in between. CDR3 loop: CASSQEGRGPSNEKLFF. CDR3 nucleotide sequence: TGCGCCAGCAGCCAAGAGGGCAGGGGCCCCTCTAATGAAAAACTGTTTTTT.

In this sample, this clone turned up a few times. The chain carries TRBV6-5 and TRBJ1-6; D possibly corresponds to TRBD1 (6 bases). Trimming left V 0 bases short and J 6 bases short, with 6 bases between. The germline V gene has CDR1 MNHEY and CDR2 SVGAGI. This CDR3 contains 14 residues. For the CDR3, the DNA is TGTGCCAGCAGTTACTCGGACAGTAATTCACCCCTCCACTTT. Protein: CASSYSDSNSPLHF.

V usage is TRBV5-8 and J usage is TRBJ2-7; D remains unclear. CDR1 is SGHTS and CDR2 is YDEGEE in the germline V gene. V was clipped by 0 bases and J by 2 bases, with 9 bases between them. The CDR3 is 14 amino acids. CDR3 residues: CASSLGPGPYEQYF. CDR3 DNA: TGTGCCAGCAGCTTGGGGCCAGGCCCCTACGAGCAGTACTTC. The full variable domain, completed using reference TRBV5-8 and TRBJ2-7, is EAGVTQSPTHLIKTRGQQATLRCSPISGHTSVYWYQQALGLGLQFLLWYDEGEERNRGNFPPRFSGRQFPNYSSELNVNALELEDSALYLCASSLGPGPYEQYFGPGTRLTVT.

The gene calls are TRBV29-1 and TRBJ2-1; D possibly corresponds to TRBD2 (5 bases). V lost 3 bases, J lost 8 bases, and 14 bases lay in between. Germline V CDR1 and CDR2: SQVTM, ANQGSEA. This CDR3 contains 13 residues. CDR3 nucleotide sequence: TGCAGCGTTGAGGAAAACATGAGGGATGAGCAGTTCTTC. This codes for CSVEENMRDEQFF.

V and J are TRBV11-2 and TRBJ1-6; TRBD1 matches at 8 bases. CDR3 length equals 15 residues. Unmatched junction bases numbered 9, after V lost 4 bases and J lost 10 bases. CDR1 SGHAT and CDR2 FQNNGV come from the germline V gene. The CDR3 sequence: CASSYPGQGSSPLHF. CDR3 DNA: TGTGCCAGCAGCTACCCCGGACAGGGTTCGTCACCCCTCCACTTT. Complete variable domain (other parts from reference TRBV11-2 and TRBJ1-6): EAGVAQSPRYKIIEKRQSVAFWCNPISGHATLYWYQQILGQGPKLLIQFQNNGVVDDSQLPKDRFSAERLKGVDSTLKIQPAKLEDSAVYLCASSYPGQGSSPLHFGNGTRLTVT.

This clone was detected a few times. This sequence joins TRBV19 and TRBJ2-6; possible D gene TRBD1, 6 bases. This CDR3 contains 19 residues. In germline, CDR1 is LNHDA, CDR2 SQIVND (reference sequence). Trimming left V 0 bases short and J 4 bases short, with 19 bases between. CDR3 coding DNA: TGTGCCAGTAGTATAGATCTGGCAGGGGATGTGACCGGGGCCAACGTCCTGACTTTC. This encodes CASSIDLAGDVTGANVLTF.

This clone was seen a few times. The J gene is TRBJ1-5, the V gene TRBV27; D is ambiguous. Germline V lookup: CDR1 MNHEY, CDR2 SMNVEV (reference sequence). V was trimmed by 0 bases and J by 3 bases, leaving 9 bases between them. The CDR3 totals 15 residues. The chain's CDR3 is CASSLSARLNQPQHF. The CDR3 coding sequence is TGTGCCAGCAGTTTATCGGCCAGGCTCAATCAGCCCCAGCATTTT.

The CDR3 coding sequence is TGTGCCAGCTCACCAGGGCAGAATCAGCCCCAGCATTTT. This encodes CASSPGQNQPQHF. The chain carries TRBV18 and TRBJ1-5; D call uncertain. Germline CDR1 KGHSH, CDR2 LQKENI. V shed 2 bases and J shed 4 bases, with 6 bases lying between them. This CDR3 comprises 13 residues.

This chain links TRBV4-2 with TRBJ1-5; D perhaps matches TRBD1 (5 bases). The germline V and J ends were trimmed by 0 bases and 1 base, with 7 bases remaining between them. CDR1 LGHNA and CDR2 YNFKEQ come from the germline V gene. CDR3 length: 15 amino acids. Here the CDR3 DNA reads TGTGCCAGCAGCCAAGAAGGGGTGAGCAATCAGCCCCAGCATTTT. Encoded protein: CASSQEGVSNQPQHF.

V usage is TRBV5-6 and J usage is TRBJ2-4; 10 bases are a match to TRBD1. CDR3 length equals 16 residues. Germline CDR1 and CDR2: SGHDT and YYEEEE. V was clipped by 4 bases and J by 6 bases; unmatched bases: 10. The CDR3 DNA is TGTGCCAGCAGCCCCCCCGGGAGGGACAGGGGAAACATTCAGTACTTC. It translates to CASSPPGRDRGNIQYF.

The chain joins TRBV24-1 to TRBJ2-7; tentatively, D is TRBD1 (6 bases). Germline CDR1 KGHDR, CDR2 SFDVKD. This CDR3 has 16 residues. The V end lost 3 bases, the J end lost 0 bases, and 14 bases lay between the germline ends. CDR3 residues: CATSDTGTGSSYEQYF. CDR3 coding DNA: TGTGCCACCAGTGATACCGGAACAGGGAGCTCCTACGAGCAGTACTTC.

This chain links TRBV11-1 with TRBJ2-3; TRBD2 aligns across 8 bases. The CDR3 totals 14 residues. V was clipped by 8 bases and J by 1 base; unmatched bases: 5. Germline V CDR1 and CDR2: SGHAT, FQDESV (reference sequence). CDR3 region: CASQAGGRTDTQYF. As DNA, the CDR3 is TGTGCCAGCCAGGCGGGGGGCCGCACAGATACGCAGTATTTT. Full variable domain (missing parts from reference TRBV11-1 and TRBJ2-3): EAEVAQSPRYKITEKSQAVAFWCDPISGHATLYWYRQILGQGPELLVQFQDESVVDDSQLPKDRFSAERLKGVDSTLKIQPAELGDSAMYLCASQAGGRTDTQYFGPGTRLTVL.

The chain is built from TRBV6-4 and TRBJ1-2; perhaps TRBD1 as D (5 bases). CDR3 length: 12 residues. V lost 3 bases and J lost 8, with 10 bases in between. Germline-derived CDR1 and CDR2 are MRHNA and SNTAGT. The CDR3 region is CASSEGVGGYTF. In nucleotides, the CDR3 is TGTGCCAGCAGTGAAGGGGTAGGAGGCTACACCTTC.

The count of this clone is one. The chain combines TRBV18 with TRBJ2-3; 9 bases agree with TRBD2. CDR3 size: 17 residues. V shed 3 bases and J 2 bases; nucleotides not matched to a gene: 9. Germline values: CDR1 KGHSH, CDR2 LQKENI. The CDR3 loop is CASSPKISGGATDTQYF. Written as DNA, the CDR3 is TGTGCCAGCTCACCGAAGATTAGCGGGGGCGCCACAGATACGCAGTATTTT.

The chain couples TRBV5-6 to TRBJ1-5, with D unclear. This CDR3 contains 12 residues. The germline V gene encodes CDR1 SGHDT and CDR2 YYEEEE. Trimming stripped 7 bases from V and 2 bases from J, with 7 bases between. CDR3 nucleotide sequence: TGTGCCAGCGGTCGGGGCAATCAGCCCCAGCATTTT. It yields the protein CASGRGNQPQHF.

The chain employs TRBV7-3 and TRBJ1-6; D is unclear. There are 13 residues in the CDR3. V was cut by 5 bases and J by 9 bases, with 11 bases left in between. The germline V gene has CDR1 SGHTA and CDR2 FQGTGA. The CDR3 DNA sequence: TGTGCCAGCAGCCAAAGGTCGGGTTCACCCCTCCACTTT. It yields the protein CASSQRSGSPLHF.

CDR3 sequence: CATSVGSGRLSTDTQYF. The CDR3 region has the DNA TGTGCCACCAGTGTGGGTAGCGGGAGATTGAGCACAGATACGCAGTATTTT. The chain carries TRBV24-1 and TRBJ2-3, with TRBD2 identical over 9 bases. Germline CDR1 and CDR2: KGHDR and SFDVKD. V trimming: 5 bases; J trimming: 0 bases; junction bases outside the gene matches: 8. CDR3 length: 17 amino acids.

V and J are TRBV14 and TRBJ2-3; D gene uncertain. Per germline, CDR1 SGHDN and CDR2 FVKESK. V lost 0 bases and J 1 base, leaving 11 bases between the germline ends. This CDR3 spans 16 amino acids. The CDR3 DNA reads TGTGCCAGCAGCCAAGATTTCGGGTCCGGCACAGATACGCAGTATTTT. It yields the protein CASSQDFGSGTDTQYF.

This sequence joins TRBV2 and TRBJ1-5, with a weak D call TRBD1 (5 bases). V lost 5 bases to trimming and J lost 6 bases, with 14 bases between them. The germline gives CDR1 SNHLY, CDR2 FYNNEI. The CDR3 is 14 residues long. The CDR3 protein is CASSLVGALQPQHF. DNA for the CDR3: TGTGCCAGCAGTTTAGTTGGGGCTCTTCAGCCCCAGCATTTT.